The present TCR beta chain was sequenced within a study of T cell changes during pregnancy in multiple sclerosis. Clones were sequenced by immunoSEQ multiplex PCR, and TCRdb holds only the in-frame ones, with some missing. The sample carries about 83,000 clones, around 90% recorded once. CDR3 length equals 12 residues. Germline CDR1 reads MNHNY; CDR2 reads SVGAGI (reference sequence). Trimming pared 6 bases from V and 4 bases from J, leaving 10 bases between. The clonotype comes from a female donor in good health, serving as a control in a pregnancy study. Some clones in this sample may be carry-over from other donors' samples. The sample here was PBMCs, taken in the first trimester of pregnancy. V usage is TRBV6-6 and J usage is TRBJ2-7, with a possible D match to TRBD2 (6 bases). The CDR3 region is CASSIAEYEQYF. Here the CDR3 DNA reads TGTGCCAGCAGCATAGCGGAATACGAGCAGTACTTC.